The T cell receptor (beta chain) under discussion was sequenced for a study of blood T cell repertoires in COVID-19. Across the study: Researchers got acute and convalescent COVID-19 samples from the United States, Italy and Spain. PBMCs, B-cell-depleted T cells, or T cells provided the cDNA or gDNA that made up the material.

Source study methods: Reference gene primer amplification in the assay estimated nucleated cell counts. Produced via immunoSEQ multiplex PCR; TCRdb's table is partial and in-frame only. V and J calls and clone size are copied from that table; D and trimming were computed from the DNA. The profile shows fewer than 350,000 clones, 80% to 85% of them singletons. CDR3 size: 16 residues. V was clipped by 5 bases and J by 5 bases; unmatched bases: 8. Germline CDR1 SGHTA, CDR2 FQGNSA. This chain uses TRBV7-2 with TRBJ2-7, with 14 positions matching TRBD2. The clonotype was recovered from a woman aged 55-70 years with active or convalescent COVID-19. Sequenced input: peripheral blood. CDR3 sequence (DNA): TGTGCCAGCAGCCCACGACTAGCGGGGGGGCCCCACGAGCAGTACTTC. It encodes CASSPRLAGGPHEQYF. Full variable domain (outside the CDR3, taken from reference TRBV7-2 and TRBJ2-7): GAGVSQSPSNKVTEKGKDVELRCDPISGHTALYWYRQSLGQGLEFLIYFQGNSAPDKSGLPSDRFSAERTGGSVSTLTIQRTQQEDSAVYLCASSPRLAGGPHEQYFGPGTRLTVT.